Listed here is a single T cell receptor beta chain. Generated by immunoSEQ multiplex PCR, the TCRdb table keeps only in-frame clones and is missing some. This table holds about 58,000 clones, roughly 86% found once. These data belong to a study of T cells in tuberculosis. Study-wide background: Sequenced TCRs come from CD1B-GMM tetramer-binding T cells. Study conclusions and caveats: Low-affinity CD1B-GMM tetramer-binding T cells may have been missed.

Sorting used thawed, overnight-rested PBMC stained with anti-CD3, a viability dye and GMM-loaded CD1B tetramer. CD1B tetramers were loaded with Rhodococcus equi-derived C32 glucose monomycolate. This CDR3 contains 19 residues. The germline CDR1 and CDR2 sequences are SGHRS and YFSETQ. Losses at the gene ends were 7 bases for V and 2 bases for J; bases not matched to a gene: 18. Sequenced input: CD1b-GMM tetramer-negative cells sorted from PBMCs. This clonotype was obtained from an adult woman with latent tuberculosis. The gene calls are TRBV5-1 and TRBJ2-5, with 12 bases fitting TRBD2. DNA of the CDR3: TGCGCCAGCCGCTGGGGGACTAGCGGGCCGACTAACGGGCAAGAGACCCAGTACTTC. Its translation: CASRWGTSGPTNGQETQYF. The full variable domain, its missing parts supplied by reference TRBV5-1 and TRBJ2-5, is KAGVTQTPRYLIKTRGQQVTLSCSPISGHRSVSWYQQTPGQGLQFLFEYFSETQRNKGNFPGRFSGRQFSNSRSEMNVSTLELGDSALYLCASRWGTSGPTNGQETQYFGPGTRLLVL.